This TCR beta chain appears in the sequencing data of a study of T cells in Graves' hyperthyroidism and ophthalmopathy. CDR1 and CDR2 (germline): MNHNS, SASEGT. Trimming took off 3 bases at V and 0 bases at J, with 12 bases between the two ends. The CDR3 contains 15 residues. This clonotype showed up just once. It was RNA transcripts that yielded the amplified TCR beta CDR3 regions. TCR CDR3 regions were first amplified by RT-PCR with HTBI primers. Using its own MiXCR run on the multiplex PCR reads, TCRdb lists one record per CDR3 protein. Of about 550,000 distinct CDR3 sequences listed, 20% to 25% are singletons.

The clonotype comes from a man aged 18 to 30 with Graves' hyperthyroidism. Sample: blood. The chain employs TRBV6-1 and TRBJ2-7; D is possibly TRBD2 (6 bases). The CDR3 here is CASSDRAGPSYEQYF. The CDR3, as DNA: TGTGCCAGCAGTGATCGGGCGGGACCCTCCTACGAGCAGTACTTC.